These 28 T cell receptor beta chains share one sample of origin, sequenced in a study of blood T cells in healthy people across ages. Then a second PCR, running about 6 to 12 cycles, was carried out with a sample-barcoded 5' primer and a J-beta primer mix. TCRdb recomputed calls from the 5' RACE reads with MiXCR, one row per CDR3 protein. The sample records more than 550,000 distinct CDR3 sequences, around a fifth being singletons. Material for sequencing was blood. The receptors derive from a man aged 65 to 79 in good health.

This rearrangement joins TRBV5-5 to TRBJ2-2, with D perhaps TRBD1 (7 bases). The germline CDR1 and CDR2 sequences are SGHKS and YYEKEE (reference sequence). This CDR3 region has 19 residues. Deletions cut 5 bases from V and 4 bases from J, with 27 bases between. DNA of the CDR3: TGTGCCAGCAGTTCCTGGGCAGGGGGAGGTGGTGACCGCACCGGGGAGCTGTTTTTT. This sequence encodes CASSSWAGGGGDRTGELFF.

CDR3 DNA sequence: TGTGCCAGCAGTTACTCGAGTAGCGGAAGCACAGATACGCAGTATTTT. Translating gives CASSYSSSGSTDTQYF. The chain employs TRBV6-6 and TRBJ2-3; weak D call: TRBD2 (6 bases). The length of the CDR3 is 16 residues. V lost 0 bases to trimming and J lost 0 bases, with 10 bases between them. Germline V gene lookup returns CDR1 MNHNY and CDR2 SVGAGI (reference sequence).

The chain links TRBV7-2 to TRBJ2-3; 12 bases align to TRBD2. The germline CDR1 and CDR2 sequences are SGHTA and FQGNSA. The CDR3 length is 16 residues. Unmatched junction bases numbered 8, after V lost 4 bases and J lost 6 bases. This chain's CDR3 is CASSSRLAGALDTQYF. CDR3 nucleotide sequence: TGTGCCAGCAGCTCGAGACTAGCGGGGGCCCTGGATACGCAGTATTTT.

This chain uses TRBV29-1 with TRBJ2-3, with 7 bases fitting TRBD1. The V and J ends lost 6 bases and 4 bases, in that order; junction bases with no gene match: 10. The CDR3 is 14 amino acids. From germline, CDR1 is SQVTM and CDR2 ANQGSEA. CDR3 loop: CSVADRVVADTQYF. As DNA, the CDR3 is TGCAGCGTGGCAGACAGGGTAGTCGCAGATACGCAGTATTTT.

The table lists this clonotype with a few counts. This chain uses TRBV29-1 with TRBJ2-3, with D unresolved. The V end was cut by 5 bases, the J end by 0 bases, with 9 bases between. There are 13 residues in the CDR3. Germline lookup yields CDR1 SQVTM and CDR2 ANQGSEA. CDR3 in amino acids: CSVTPGSTDTQYF. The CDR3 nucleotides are TGCAGCGTTACCCCGGGCAGCACAGATACGCAGTATTTT.

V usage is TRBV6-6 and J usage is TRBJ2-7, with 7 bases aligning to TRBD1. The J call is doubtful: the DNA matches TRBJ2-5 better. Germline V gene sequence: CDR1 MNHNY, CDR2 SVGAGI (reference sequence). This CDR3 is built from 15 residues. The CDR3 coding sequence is TGTGCCAGCACCGACAGGGAATATCCCCAAGAGACCCAGTACTTC. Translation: CASTDREYPQETQYF.

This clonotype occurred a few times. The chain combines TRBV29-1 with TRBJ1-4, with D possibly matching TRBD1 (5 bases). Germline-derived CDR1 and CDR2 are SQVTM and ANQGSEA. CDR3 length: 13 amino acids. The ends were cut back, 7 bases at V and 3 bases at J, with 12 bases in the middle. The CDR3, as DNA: TGCAGCGCCGGACATGAGGCTAATGAAAAACTGTTTTTT. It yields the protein CSAGHEANEKLFF. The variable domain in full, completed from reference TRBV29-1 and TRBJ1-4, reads SAVISQKPSRDICQRGTSLTIQCQVDSQVTMMFWYRQQPGQSLTLIATANQGSEATYESGFVIDKFPISRPNLTFSTLTVSNMSPEDSSIYLCSAGHEANEKLFFGSGTQLSVL.

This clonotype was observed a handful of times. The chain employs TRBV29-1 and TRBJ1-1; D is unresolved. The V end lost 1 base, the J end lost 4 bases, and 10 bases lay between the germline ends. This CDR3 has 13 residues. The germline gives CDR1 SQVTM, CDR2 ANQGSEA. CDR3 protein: CSVEGQVSTEAFF. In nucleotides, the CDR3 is TGCAGCGTTGAAGGTCAAGTGAGCACTGAAGCTTTCTTT.

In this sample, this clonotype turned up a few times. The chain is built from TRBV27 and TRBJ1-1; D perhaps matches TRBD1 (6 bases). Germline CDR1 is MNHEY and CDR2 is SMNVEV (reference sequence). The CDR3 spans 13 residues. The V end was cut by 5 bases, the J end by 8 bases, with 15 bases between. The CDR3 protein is CASSRGKGDEAFF. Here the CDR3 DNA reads TGTGCCAGCAGTCGGGGTAAGGGGGACGAAGCTTTCTTT.

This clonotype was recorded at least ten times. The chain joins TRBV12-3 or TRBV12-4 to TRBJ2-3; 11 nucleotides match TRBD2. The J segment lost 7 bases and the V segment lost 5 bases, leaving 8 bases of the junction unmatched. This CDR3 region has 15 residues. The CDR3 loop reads CASSALAGGLNTQYF. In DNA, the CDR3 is TGTGCCAGCAGTGCATTAGCGGGAGGGCTTAATACGCAGTATTTT.

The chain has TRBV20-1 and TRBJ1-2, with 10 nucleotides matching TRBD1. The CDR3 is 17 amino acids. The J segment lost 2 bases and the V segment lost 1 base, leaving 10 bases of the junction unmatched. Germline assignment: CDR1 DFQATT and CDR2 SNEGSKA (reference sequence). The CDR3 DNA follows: TGCAGTGCTAGAGTAGAAGGGACAGGGGAAGGGAACTATGGCTACACCTTC. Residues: CSARVEGTGEGNYGYTF.

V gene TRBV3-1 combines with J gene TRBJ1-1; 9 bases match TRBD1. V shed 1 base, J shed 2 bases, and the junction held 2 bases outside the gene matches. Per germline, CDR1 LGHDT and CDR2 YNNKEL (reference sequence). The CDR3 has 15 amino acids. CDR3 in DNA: TGTGCCAGCAGCCAAGTGGGACAGGGTAACACTGAAGCTTTCTTT. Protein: CASSQVGQGNTEAFF.

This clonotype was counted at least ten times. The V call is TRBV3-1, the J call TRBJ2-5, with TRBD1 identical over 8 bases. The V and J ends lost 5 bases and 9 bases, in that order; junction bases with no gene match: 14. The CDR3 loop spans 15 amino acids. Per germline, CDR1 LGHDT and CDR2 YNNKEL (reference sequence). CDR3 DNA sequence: TGTGCCAGCAGCGAAGGACAGGGAACCCAGGCAGCCCAGTACTTC. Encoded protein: CASSEGQGTQAAQYF.

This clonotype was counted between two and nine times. The CDR3 nucleotides read TGCAGCGTTTCAAGCGGTAGCACAGATACGCAGTATTTT. It yields the protein CSVSSGSTDTQYF. The chain couples TRBV29-1 to TRBJ2-3, with D perhaps matching TRBD2 (5 bases). Per the germline V gene, CDR1 is SQVTM and CDR2 is ANQGSEA. V lost 5 bases to trimming and J lost 0 bases, with 9 bases between them. The CDR3 consists of 13 residues.

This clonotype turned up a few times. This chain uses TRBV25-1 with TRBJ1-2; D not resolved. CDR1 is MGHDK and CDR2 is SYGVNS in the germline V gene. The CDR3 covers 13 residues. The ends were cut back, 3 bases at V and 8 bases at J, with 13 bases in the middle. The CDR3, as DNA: TGTGCCAGCAGTGAGCGGGGAGTAGGCGGCTACACCTTC. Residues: CASSERGVGGYTF.

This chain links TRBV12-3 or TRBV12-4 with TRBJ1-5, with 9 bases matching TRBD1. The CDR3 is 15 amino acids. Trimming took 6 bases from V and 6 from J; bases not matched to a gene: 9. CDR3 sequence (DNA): TGTGCCAGCAGAGTCGACAGGGGGGAGGGTCAGCCCCAGCATTTT. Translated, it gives CASRVDRGEGQPQHF.

CDR3 DNA sequence: TGTGCCAGCAGTTACCAAGCGGGAGGAAACAATGAGCAGTTCTTC. The encoded protein is CASSYQAGGNNEQFF. The J gene is TRBJ2-1, the V gene TRBV6-2 or TRBV6-3, with 9 bases fitting TRBD2. CDR3 length: 15 amino acids. V lost 2 bases, J lost 5 bases, and 4 bases stayed unmatched. Germline CDR1 reads MNHEY; CDR2 reads SVGEGT.

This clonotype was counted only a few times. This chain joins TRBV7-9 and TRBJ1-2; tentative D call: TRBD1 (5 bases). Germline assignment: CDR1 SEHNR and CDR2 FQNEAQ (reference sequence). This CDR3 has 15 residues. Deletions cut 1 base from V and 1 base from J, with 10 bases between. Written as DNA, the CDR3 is TGTGCCAGCAGCTTAGGGGAAGGGGTTAACTATGGCTACACCTTC. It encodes CASSLGEGVNYGYTF.

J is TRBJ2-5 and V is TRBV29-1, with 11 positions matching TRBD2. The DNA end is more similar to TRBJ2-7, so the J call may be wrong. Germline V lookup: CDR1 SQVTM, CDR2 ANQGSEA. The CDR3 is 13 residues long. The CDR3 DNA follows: TGCAGCGTTGTGGGACTAGCGGACTACGAGCAGTACTTC. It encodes CSVVGLADYEQYF.

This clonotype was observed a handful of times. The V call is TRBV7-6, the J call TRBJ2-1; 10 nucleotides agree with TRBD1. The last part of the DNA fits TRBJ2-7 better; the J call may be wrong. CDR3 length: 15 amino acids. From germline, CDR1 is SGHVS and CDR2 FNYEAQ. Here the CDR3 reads CASSSLGQGILEQYF. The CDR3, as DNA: TGTGCCAGCAGCTCCCTGGGACAGGGGATCCTCGAGCAGTACTTC.

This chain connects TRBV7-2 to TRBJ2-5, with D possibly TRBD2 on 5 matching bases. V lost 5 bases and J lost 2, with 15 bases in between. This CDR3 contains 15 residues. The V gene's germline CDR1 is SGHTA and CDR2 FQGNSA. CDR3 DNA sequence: TGTGCCAGCAGCCCCGGGCCTCGAGGGCAAGAGACCCAGTACTTC. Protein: CASSPGPRGQETQYF.

The CDR3 region has the DNA TGCAGTGCTTTCAGGGACCTGAACACCGGGGAGCTGTTTTTT. This codes for CSAFRDLNTGELFF. The chain employs TRBV20-1 and TRBJ2-2; D tentatively fits TRBD1 or TRBD2 (5 bases each). This CDR3 contains 14 residues. Germline assignment: CDR1 DFQATT and CDR2 SNEGSKA (reference sequence). V was shortened by 5 bases and J by 1 base, with 11 bases between the two germline ends.

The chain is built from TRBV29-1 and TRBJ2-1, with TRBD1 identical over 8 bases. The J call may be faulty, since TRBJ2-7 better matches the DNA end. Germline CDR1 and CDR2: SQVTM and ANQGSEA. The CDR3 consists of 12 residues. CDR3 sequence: CSVQGTGYEQYV. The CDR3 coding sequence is TGCAGCGTTCAGGGGACAGGCTACGAGCAGTACGTC.

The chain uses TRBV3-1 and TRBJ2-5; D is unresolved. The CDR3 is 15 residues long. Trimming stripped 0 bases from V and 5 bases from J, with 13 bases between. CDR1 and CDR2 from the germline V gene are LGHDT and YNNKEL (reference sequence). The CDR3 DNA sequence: TGTGCCAGCAGCCAAGAATCGGCGGAATGGGAGACCCAGTACTTC. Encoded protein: CASSQESAEWETQYF.

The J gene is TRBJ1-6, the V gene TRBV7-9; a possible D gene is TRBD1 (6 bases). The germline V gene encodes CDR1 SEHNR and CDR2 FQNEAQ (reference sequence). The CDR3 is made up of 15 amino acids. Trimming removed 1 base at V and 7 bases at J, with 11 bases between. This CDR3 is CASSLVTGPNSPLHF. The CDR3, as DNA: TGTGCCAGCAGCTTAGTTACAGGGCCGAATTCACCCCTCCACTTT.

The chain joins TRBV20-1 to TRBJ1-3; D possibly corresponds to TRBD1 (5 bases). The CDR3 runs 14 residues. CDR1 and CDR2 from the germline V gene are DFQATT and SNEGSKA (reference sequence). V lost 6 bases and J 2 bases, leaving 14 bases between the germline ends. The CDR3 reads CSAPTGQTGNTIYF. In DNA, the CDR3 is TGCAGTGCACCCACGGGGCAGACTGGAAACACCATATATTTT.

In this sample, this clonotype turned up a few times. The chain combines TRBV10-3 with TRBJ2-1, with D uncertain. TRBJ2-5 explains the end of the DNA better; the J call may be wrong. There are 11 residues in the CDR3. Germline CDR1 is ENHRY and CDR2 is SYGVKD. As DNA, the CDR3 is TGTGCCATCGCAGAAAAAGAGACCCAGTACTTC. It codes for CAIAEKETQYF.

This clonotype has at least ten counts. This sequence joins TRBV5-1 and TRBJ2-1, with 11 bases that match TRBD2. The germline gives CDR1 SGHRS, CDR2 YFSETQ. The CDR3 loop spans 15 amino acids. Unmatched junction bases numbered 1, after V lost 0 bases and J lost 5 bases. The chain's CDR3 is CASSLVAGGNNEQFF. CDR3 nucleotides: TGCGCCAGCAGCTTGGTAGCGGGGGGGAACAATGAGCAGTTCTTC.